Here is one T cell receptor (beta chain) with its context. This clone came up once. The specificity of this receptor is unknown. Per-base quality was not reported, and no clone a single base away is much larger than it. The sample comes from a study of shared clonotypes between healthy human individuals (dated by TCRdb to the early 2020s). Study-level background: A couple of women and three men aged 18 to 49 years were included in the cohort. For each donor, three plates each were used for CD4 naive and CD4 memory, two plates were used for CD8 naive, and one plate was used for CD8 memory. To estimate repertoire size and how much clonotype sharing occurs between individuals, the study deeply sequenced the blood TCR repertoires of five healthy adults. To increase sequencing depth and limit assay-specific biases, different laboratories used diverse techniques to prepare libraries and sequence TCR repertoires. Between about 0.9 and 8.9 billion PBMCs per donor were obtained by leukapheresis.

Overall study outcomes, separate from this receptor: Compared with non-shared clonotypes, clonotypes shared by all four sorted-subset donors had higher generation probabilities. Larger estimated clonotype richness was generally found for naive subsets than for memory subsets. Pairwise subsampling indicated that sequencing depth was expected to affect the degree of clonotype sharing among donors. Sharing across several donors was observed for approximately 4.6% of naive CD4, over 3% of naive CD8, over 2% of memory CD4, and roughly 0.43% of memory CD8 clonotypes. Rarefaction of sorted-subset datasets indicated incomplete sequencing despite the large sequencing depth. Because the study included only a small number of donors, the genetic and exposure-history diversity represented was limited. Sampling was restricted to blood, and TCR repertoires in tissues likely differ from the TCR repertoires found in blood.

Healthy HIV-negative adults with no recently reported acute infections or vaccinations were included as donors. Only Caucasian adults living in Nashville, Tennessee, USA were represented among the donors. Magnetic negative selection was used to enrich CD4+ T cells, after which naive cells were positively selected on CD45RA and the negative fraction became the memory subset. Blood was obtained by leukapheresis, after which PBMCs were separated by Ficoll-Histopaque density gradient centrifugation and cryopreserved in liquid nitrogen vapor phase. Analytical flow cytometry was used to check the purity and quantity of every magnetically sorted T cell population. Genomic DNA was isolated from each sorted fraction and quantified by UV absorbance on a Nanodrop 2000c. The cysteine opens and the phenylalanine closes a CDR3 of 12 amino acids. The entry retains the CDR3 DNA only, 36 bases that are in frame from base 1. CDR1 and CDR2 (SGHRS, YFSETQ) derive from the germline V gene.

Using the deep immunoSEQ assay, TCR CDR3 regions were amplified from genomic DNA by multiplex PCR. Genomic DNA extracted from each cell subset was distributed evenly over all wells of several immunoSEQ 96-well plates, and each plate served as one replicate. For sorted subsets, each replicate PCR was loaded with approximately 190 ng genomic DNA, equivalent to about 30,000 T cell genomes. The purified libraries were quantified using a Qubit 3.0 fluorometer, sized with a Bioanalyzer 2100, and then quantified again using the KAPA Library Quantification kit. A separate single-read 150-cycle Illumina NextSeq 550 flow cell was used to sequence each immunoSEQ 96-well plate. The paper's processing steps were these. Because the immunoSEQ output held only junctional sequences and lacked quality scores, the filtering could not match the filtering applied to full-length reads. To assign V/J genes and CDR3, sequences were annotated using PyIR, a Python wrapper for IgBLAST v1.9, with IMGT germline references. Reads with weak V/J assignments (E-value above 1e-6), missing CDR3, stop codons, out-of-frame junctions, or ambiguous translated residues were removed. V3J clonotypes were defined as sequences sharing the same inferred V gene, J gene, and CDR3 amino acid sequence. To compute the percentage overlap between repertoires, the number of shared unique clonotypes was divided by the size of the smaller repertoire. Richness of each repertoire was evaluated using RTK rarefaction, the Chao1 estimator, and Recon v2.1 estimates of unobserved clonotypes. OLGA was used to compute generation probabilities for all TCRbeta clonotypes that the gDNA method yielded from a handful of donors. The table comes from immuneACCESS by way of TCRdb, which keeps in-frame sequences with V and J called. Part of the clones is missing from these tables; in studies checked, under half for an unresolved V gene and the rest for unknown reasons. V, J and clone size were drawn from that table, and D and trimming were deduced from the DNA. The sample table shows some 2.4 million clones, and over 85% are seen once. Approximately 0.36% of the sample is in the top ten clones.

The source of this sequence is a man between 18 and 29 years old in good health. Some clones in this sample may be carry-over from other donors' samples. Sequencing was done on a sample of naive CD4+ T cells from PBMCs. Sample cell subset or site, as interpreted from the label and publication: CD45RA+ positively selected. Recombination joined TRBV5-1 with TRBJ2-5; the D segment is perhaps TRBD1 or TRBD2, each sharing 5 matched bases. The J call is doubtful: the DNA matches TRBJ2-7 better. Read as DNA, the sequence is TGCGCCAGCAGCTCCCTGGGGGACGAGCAGTACTTC. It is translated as CASSSLGDEQYF.